These 5 T cell receptor beta chains share one sample of origin, sequenced in a study of cytomegalovirus exposure and HLA in healthy donors. Researchers ran the PCR with 60 Vbeta and 13 Jbeta primers. Sequenced by immunoSEQ multiplex PCR; TCRdb stores in-frame clones only, minus some. Counted here are around 180,000 clones, around three quarters occurring once; the ten biggest clones make up about 0.72%. Material: PBMCs. All receptors come from a woman aged 40 to 49 in good health and CMV-seronegative.

This clone appeared a single time. The DNA is omitted, as the CDR3 cannot be located on it reliably, and the CDR3 follows TCRdb's listing. This chain joins TRBV5-8 and TRBJ2-5; the table's D call of TRBD2 was not tested on the DNA. The CDR3 extends over 11 residues, inclusive of both ends. The germline gives CDR1 SGHTS, CDR2 YDEGEE. CDR3 loop: CASSWAPGSDF.

J is TRBJ2-5 and V is TRBV7-6, with D perhaps TRBD1 (5 bases). The CDR3 extends over 11 amino acids. Per germline, CDR1 SGHVS and CDR2 FNYEAQ. V dropped 11 bases and J dropped 2 bases, with 9 bases sitting between them. The CDR3 nucleotides are TGTGCCGTAACAGGTCAAGAGACCCAGTACTTC. Amino acids: CAVTGQETQYF.

This chain connects TRBV28 to TRBJ2-7, with 8 nucleotides matching TRBD1. After removal of 3 bases from V and 0 bases from J, the junction contained 16 bases not matched to a gene. Per germline, CDR1 MDHEN and CDR2 SYDVKM. CDR3 length: 19 amino acids. CDR3 bases: TGTGCCAGCAGTTTTTGGGGGGACAGGAAAAAACCGAGCTCCTACGAGCAGTACTTC. Amino acids: CASSFWGDRKKPSSYEQYF.

This clone was found a few times. V usage is TRBV6-6 and J usage is TRBJ1-2, with D possibly being TRBD1 (6 bases). CDR3 size: 14 residues. The germline gives CDR1 MNHNY, CDR2 SVGAGI (reference sequence). V gave up 2 bases and J gave up 10 bases, with 17 bases separating them. CDR3 bases: TGTGCCAGCAGTTACCCACCCAGGGGCGCCGTCTACACCTTC. Residues: CASSYPPRGAVYTF.

The chain uses TRBV18 and TRBJ2-3; the D gene is possibly TRBD2 (6 bases). Per the germline V gene, CDR1 is KGHSH and CDR2 is LQKENI. CDR3 size: 13 residues. Trimming shortened V by 6 bases and J by 5 bases, and 12 bases separated the two germline ends. CDR3 DNA sequence: TGTGCCAGCTCCCCTGGGACTCAAGATACGCAGTATTTT. It is translated as CASSPGTQDTQYF.